Listed below are T cell receptor beta chains from one sample, sequenced in a study of blood T cell repertoires in COVID-19. Measured with immunoSEQ multiplex PCR; TCRdb has only the in-frame clones, and not every one. The data hold some 130,000 clones, with 84% observed a single time. Sequences were obtained from PBMCs or T cells enriched from blood (not recorded which). These receptors were taken from a man in his forties with acute COVID-19. CDR3s include the opening cysteine and the closing phenylalanine or tryptophan. Fields, in order: D gene, J gene, V gene, clone size, CDR3 protein, CDR3 DNA. The D gene is left open where the match is weak. Not every row has a clone size; where given, it reads once, few, many or a size class.

-,TRBJ2-3,TRBV11-2,-,CASRLQGREIDTQYF,TGTGCCAGCCGCCTCCAGGGGCGCGAGATAGATACGCAGTATTTT
-,TRBJ2-2,TRBV5-5,medium-sized,CASSPGAITGELFF,TGTGCCAGCAGCCCAGGGGCTATCACCGGGGAGCTGTTTTTT
TRBD2,TRBJ2-1,TRBV24-1,few,CATMATSGGVGNEQFF,TGTGCCACCATGGCGACTAGCGGGGGGGTCGGCAATGAGCAGTTCTTC
-,TRBJ2-5,TRBV15,-,CATSSPGPLGETQYF,TGTGCCACCAGCAGCCCGGGTCCCCTCGGGGAGACCCAGTACTTC
TRBD1,TRBJ2-1,TRBV5-6,-,CASSSDRGAASTNEQFF,TGTGCCAGCAGCTCGGACAGGGGGGCGGCAAGTACGAATGAGCAGTTCTTC
TRBD1,TRBJ2-1,TRBV5-1,-,CASSVTTGQNNEQFF,TGCGCCAGCAGCGTAACGACGGGACAGAACAATGAGCAGTTCTTC
-,TRBJ2-7,TRBV5-1,-,CASSLTGLVYEQYF,TGCGCCAGCAGCCTGACAGGTTTGGTCTACGAGCAGTACTTC
-,TRBJ1-5,TRBV2,-,CASTESRSNQPQHF,TGTGCCAGCACCGAATCCCGGAGCAATCAGCCCCAGCATTTT
TRBD1,TRBJ1-2,TRBV6-2/TRBV6-3,-,CASSYSKTGEYGYTF,TGTGCCAGCAGTTACTCAAAAACAGGGGAATATGGCTACACCTTC
TRBD1,TRBJ1-6,TRBV5-6,-,CASSFDRGYGFDPPLHF,TGTGCCAGCAGCTTTGACAGGGGGTACGGCTTTGATCCACCCCTCCACTTT
-,TRBJ2-1,TRBV7-2,-,CASSSRDYNEQFF,TGTGCCAGCAGCTCCCGGGACTACAATGAGCAGTTCTTC
TRBD2,TRBJ2-3,TRBV11-2,-,CASSPTSGGFRDTQYF,TGTGCCAGCAGCCCGACTAGCGGGGGATTCAGAGATACGCAGTATTTT
TRBD1,TRBJ2-2,TRBV30,-,CAWSADRDTGELFF,TGTGCCTGGAGTGCAGACAGGGACACCGGGGAGCTGTTTTTT
TRBD1,TRBJ1-5,TRBV19,-,CASSNYRDRGNQPQHF,TGTGCCAGTAGTAATTACCGGGACAGAGGAAATCAGCCCCAGCATTTT
-,TRBJ2-1,TRBV3-1/TRBV3-2,-,CASSQGNRDNEQFF,TGTGCCAGCAGCCAGGGGAACAGGGACAATGAGCAGTTCTTC
-,TRBJ2-7,TRBV21-1,-,CASTPDSPQYF,TGTGCCAGCACCCCCGACAGCCCTCAGTACTTC
-,TRBJ2-1,TRBV10-1,-,CASSARPIGPAIEQFF,TGCGCCAGCAGTGCCAGGCCAATTGGCCCTGCTATAGAGCAGTTCTTC
-,TRBJ1-4,TRBV5-1,-,CASSLDGENEKLFF,TGCGCCAGCAGCTTGGACGGAGAGAATGAAAAACTGTTTTTT
TRBD1,TRBJ1-1,TRBV7-8,-,CASSSRTGRQGGGTEAFF,TGTGCCAGCAGCTCCCGGACAGGGCGCCAAGGAGGCGGGACTGAAGCTTTCTTT
TRBD1,TRBJ2-7,TRBV5-6,-,CASSLRDSRNEQYF,TGTGCCAGCAGCCTCCGGGACAGTCGGAACGAGCAGTACTTC
TRBD2,TRBJ2-2,TRBV5-4,-,CASRSGLAGDGGELFF,TGTGCCAGCAGATCTGGACTAGCGGGGGATGGCGGGGAGCTGTTTTTT
-,TRBJ2-5,TRBV11-3,-,CASSQRGIQETQYF,TGTGCCAGCAGCCAGAGGGGGATACAAGAGACCCAGTACTTC